These 2 T cell receptor beta chains came from one sample sequenced in a study of blood T cell repertoires in COVID-19. Using immunoSEQ multiplex PCR, the repertoire was profiled, and TCRdb retains in-frame clones only, with some absent. Counted here are approximately 140,000 clones, about four fifths occurring once; the ten biggest clones make up about a tenth. Sequences were obtained from peripheral blood. The receptors derive from a man aged 35-49 years with active or convalescent COVID-19.

The rearrangement joins TRBV6-6 to TRBJ2-1, with 11 nucleotides matching TRBD1. Germline trimming cut 7 bases from V and 3 bases from J; bases unmatched to any gene: 8. Germline lookup yields CDR1 MNHNY and CDR2 SVGAGI (reference sequence). CDR3 length: 16 amino acids. CDR3 nucleotide sequence: TGTGCCAGCACCGACAGGGGACAGGGGGACTACAATGAGCAGTTCTTC. Protein sequence: CASTDRGQGDYNEQFF.

The chain employs TRBV27 and TRBJ1-6, with 7 bases lining up with TRBD1. Germline loops: CDR1 MNHEY, CDR2 SMNVEV (reference sequence). The V segment lost 6 bases and the J segment 3 bases; nucleotides outside the gene matches: 2. There are 14 residues in the CDR3. CDR3 residues: CASRRDSYNSPLHF. As DNA, the CDR3 is TGTGCCAGCAGGCGGGACAGCTATAATTCACCCCTCCACTTT.